The clone carrying this TCR beta chain was observed a handful of times. The data were obtained in a study of T cells in Graves' hyperthyroidism and ophthalmopathy. Fresh peripheral blood, more than 9 ml, yielded the PBMCs. Researchers took RNA transcripts and amplified the TCR beta CDR3 regions from them. A set of HTBI primers served as the primers for a first-round RT-PCR of the TCR CDR3. TCRdb re-derived calls from the multiplex PCR reads in MiXCR, one entry per CDR3 protein. In the table there are hundreds of thousands of distinct CDR3 sequences, around 13% of which are singletons. The CDR3 length is 14 residues. V was shortened by 3 bases and J by 7 bases, with 10 bases between the two germline ends. The germline CDR1 and CDR2 sequences are ENHRY and SYGVKD.

This TCR was recovered from a woman in her forties or fifties with Graves' ophthalmopathy. The chain joins TRBV10-3 to TRBJ1-6; the D gene is possibly TRBD1 (6 bases). Sequenced input: blood. The CDR3, as DNA: TGTGCCATCAGTGACCAGGGGAGGAATTCACCCCTCCACTTT. This codes for CAISDQGRNSPLHF.